This TCR beta chain was recorded in a study of control samples from healthy donors and cancer patients. V was shortened by 2 bases and J by 0 bases, with 13 bases between the two germline ends. The CDR3 is 17 residues long. Germline CDR1 reads MNHEY; CDR2 reads SVGEGT. Some clones are missing from TCRdb's copy, which holds only in-frame ones; the method was immunoSEQ multiplex PCR. The sample contains 120,000 or so clones, 70% to 90% of which appear only once. This chain uses TRBV6-2 or TRBV6-3 with TRBJ2-2; tentatively, D is TRBD1 or TRBD2 (5 bases each). The receptor comes from a man aged 55 to 70 in good health. The sample consisted of blood. CDR3 DNA: TGTGCCAGCAGTTACCTCGGGGCCCGAGCGAACACCGGGGAGCTGTTTTTT. It encodes CASSYLGARANTGELFF.